These T cell receptor beta chains were read from a single sample in a study of blood T cells in healthy people across ages. TCRdb used MiXCR to reprocess the 5' RACE reads, holding one entry per CDR3 protein. This table holds roughly 1,800,000 distinct CDR3 sequences, 49% found once. Sequencing input: blood. These receptors originate from a woman in her thirties or forties in good health. Both conserved end residues are part of each CDR3. The D gene is left open where the match is weak. Expanded clones are given a class, and other clones once, few, many or no size at all.

TRBD2	15	few	TRBV20-1	TRBJ2-5	CSAHPPRGDQETQYF	TGCAGTGCCCATCCTCCCCGGGGGGACCAAGAGACCCAGTACTTC
-	15	-	TRBV6-5	TRBJ2-7	CASISSPPGPREQYF	TGTGCCAGCATTTCTTCTCCCCCGGGACCTCGGGAGCAGTACTTC
-	18	-	TRBV5-1	TRBJ2-5	CASSITSRQVKSYNEQYF	TGCGCCAGCAGCATTACAAGCCGACAGGTCAAGTCCTACAATGAGCAGTACTTC
-	14	few	TRBV6-6	TRBJ1-1	CASSYGLLNTEAFF	TGTGCCAGCAGTTATGGGTTGTTGAACACTGAAGCTTTCTTT
TRBD2	16	few	TRBV20-1	TRBJ2-3	CSALQAGALTTDTQYF	TGCAGTGCTTTGCAAGCGGGGGCCCTCACCACAGATACGCAGTATTTT
TRBD1	15	-	TRBV14	TRBJ1-2	CASSQDRQGPDGYTF	TGTGCCAGCAGCCAGGATCGACAGGGGCCCGATGGCTACACCTTC
-	15	-	TRBV27	TRBJ1-1	CASSLSWGTNTEAFF	TGTGCCAGCAGTTTATCGTGGGGGACGAACACTGAAGCTTTCTTT
-	16	-	TRBV4-3	TRBJ2-3	CASSQESRGWGDTQYF	TGCGCCAGCAGCCAAGAAAGCAGGGGCTGGGGAGATACGCAGTATTTT
TRBD1	17	-	TRBV18	TRBJ2-3	CASSPTWAGGFGDTQYF	TGTGCCAGCTCACCTACTTGGGCAGGGGGCTTTGGAGATACGCAGTATTTT
-	15	once	TRBV6-2/TRBV6-3	TRBJ2-5	CASTFGRGRQETQYF	TGTGCCAGCACCTTTGGAAGAGGGCGCCAAGAGACCCAGTACTTC
-	14	-	TRBV15	TRBJ2-3	CATSRVQEIDTQYF	TGTGCCACCAGCAGAGTTCAGGAAATTGATACGCAGTATTTT
-	15	-	TRBV20-1	TRBJ2-7	CSARGRQGILYKQYF	TGCAGTGCTAGGGGACGCCAGGGAATACTCTACAAGCAGTACTTC
TRBD1	14	-	TRBV5-6	TRBJ2-7	CASSVGQGYDEQYF	TGTGCCAGCAGCGTAGGACAGGGGTACGACGAGCAGTACTTC
-	17	-	TRBV5-4	TRBJ2-1	CASSPTPKMGLGNEQFF	TGTGCCAGCAGCCCGACTCCGAAAATGGGTCTTGGGAATGAGCAGTTCTTC
-	12	-	TRBV20-1	TRBJ1-2	CSASYEGYGYTF	TGCAGTGCTAGTTACGAGGGGTATGGCTACACCTTC
-	16	-	TRBV4-3	TRBJ1-3	CASSQGVPLSGNTIYF	TGCGCCAGCAGCCAAGGGGTCCCCCTCTCTGGAAACACCATATATTTT
TRBD2	19	-	TRBV6-5	TRBJ2-2	CASSYSRFSSGGNTGELFF	TGTGCCAGCAGTTACTCGAGATTTTCGAGCGGGGGTAACACCGGGGAGCTGTTTTTT
TRBD1	14	-	TRBV7-2	TRBJ1-2	CASSNPDRNYGYTF	TGTGCCAGCAGCAACCCGGACAGGAACTATGGCTACACCTTC
-	14	-	TRBV14	TRBJ1-6	CASSQVGAIRPLHF	TGTGCCAGCAGCCAAGTAGGGGCCATCAGACCCCTCCACTTT
TRBD1	16	once	TRBV7-9	TRBJ2-2	CASSLTGTGGTGELFF	TGTGCCAGCAGCCTAACCGGGACAGGGGGGACCGGGGAGCTGTTTTTT
-	15	-	TRBV27	TRBJ2-5	CASRRGRGAQETQYF	TGTGCCAGCAGAAGAGGACGGGGGGCACAAGAGACCCAGTACTTC
-	14	-	TRBV9	TRBJ2-5	CASSVEWGGETQYF	TGTGCCAGCAGCGTAGAGTGGGGTGGGGAGACCCAGTACTTC
TRBD2	16	-	TRBV5-1	TRBJ2-3	CASSSSGGAVTDTQYF	TGCGCCAGCAGCTCGAGCGGGGGCGCAGTAACAGATACGCAGTATTTT
TRBD2	18	few	TRBV6-1	TRBJ2-5	CASETSGVSRPPQETQYF	TGTGCCAGCGAGACTAGCGGGGTCAGTAGACCCCCTCAAGAGACCCAGTACTTC
TRBD1	16	few	TRBV10-3	TRBJ2-3	CAISPKGQGGTDTQYF	TGTGCCATCAGTCCGAAGGGACAGGGGGGCACAGATACGCAGTATTTT
-	14	-	TRBV18	TRBJ1-1	CASSHKQGNTEAFF	TGTGCCAGCTCGCATAAACAGGGGAACACTGAAGCTTTCTTT
TRBD1	16	few	TRBV2	TRBJ2-5	CASSAIPQGAAETQYF	TGTGCCAGCAGTGCTATTCCACAGGGGGCAGCTGAGACCCAGTACTTC
-	14	few	TRBV4-3	TRBJ1-4	CASSQDRGNEKLFF	TGCGCCAGCAGCCAAGACAGGGGAAATGAAAAACTGTTTTTT
TRBD2	16	-	TRBV4-2	TRBJ2-3	CASSQRGGARADTQYF	TGTGCCAGCAGCCAACGGGGGGGGGCTCGCGCAGATACGCAGTATTTT
-	14	-	TRBV6-2/TRBV6-3	TRBJ2-3	CASRPGGLTDTQYF	TGTGCCAGCAGACCGGGGGGCCTCACAGATACGCAGTATTTT
TRBD1	16	-	TRBV7-9	TRBJ2-5	CASSPVQGIIPGTQYF	TGTGCCAGCAGCCCGGTACAGGGGATAATTCCCGGGACCCAGTACTTC
TRBD1	16	-	TRBV28	TRBJ1-2	CASSLSGQGSGYGYTF	TGTGCCAGCAGTCTTTCCGGACAGGGGAGTGGCTATGGCTACACCTTC
TRBD2	16	-	TRBV7-2	TRBJ2-3	CASSLGAGMFTDTQYF	TGTGCCAGCAGCTTAGGAGCGGGGATGTTCACAGATACGCAGTATTTT
-	16	-	TRBV7-2	TRBJ2-3	CASSLLGTTSTDTQYF	TGTGCCAGCAGCTTACTCGGGACGACTAGCACAGATACGCAGTATTTT
TRBD1	16	-	TRBV28	TRBJ2-5	CASSAAGTGSQETQYF	TGTGCCAGCAGTGCCGCCGGGACAGGGTCCCAAGAGACCCAGTACTTC
TRBD1	15	many	TRBV28	TRBJ2-7	CASSLPGTGSYEQYF	TGTGCCAGCAGCTTGCCCGGGACAGGGTCCTACGAGCAGTACTTC
-	13	-	TRBV4-3	TRBJ1-6	CASSQLRESPHHF	TGCGCCAGCAGCCAATTGAGGGAATCACCCCACCACTTT
-	17	-	TRBV19	TRBJ2-7	CASSIGYTGIPSYEQYF	TGTGCCAGTAGTATAGGTTATACGGGGATCCCCTCCTACGAGCAGTACTTC
TRBD1	14	-	TRBV28	TRBJ2-1	CASSRQGGPNEQFF	TGTGCCAGCAGTCGACAGGGGGGCCCCAATGAGCAGTTCTTC
TRBD2	19	-	TRBV12-3/TRBV12-4	TRBJ2-1	CASRLVMGLAGGTYNEQFF	TGTGCCAGCAGATTAGTGATGGGACTAGCGGGGGGGACCTACAATGAGCAGTTCTTC
-	13	-	TRBV20-1	TRBJ2-3	CSANLEITDTQYF	TGCAGTGCTAACCTAGAGATCACAGATACGCAGTATTTT
TRBD1	17	-	TRBV28	TRBJ2-3	CASSTINRDRGPDTQYF	TGTGCCAGCAGTACGATAAACCGGGACAGGGGGCCAGATACGCAGTATTTT
-	14	few	TRBV6-6	TRBJ1-5	CASSLPTMNQPQHF	TGTGCCAGCAGCCTCCCTACCATGAATCAGCCCCAGCATTTT
TRBD1	15	few	TRBV13	TRBJ1-2	CASSAQDRGLYGYTF	TGTGCCAGCAGCGCCCAAGACAGGGGTCTATATGGCTACACCTTC
-	16	-	TRBV27	TRBJ2-5	CASSLRGINRGETQYF	TGTGCCAGCAGTTTACGGGGGATCAACAGAGGCGAGACCCAGTACTTC
-	14	few	TRBV6-5	TRBJ1-2	CASTDRPANYGYTF	TGTGCCAGCACCGACAGGCCAGCTAACTATGGCTACACCTTC
-	13	-	TRBV12-3/TRBV12-4	TRBJ1-2	CASTEGGVVGYTF	TGTGCCAGCACCGAAGGGGGGGTTGTAGGCTACACCTTC
-	16	once	TRBV9	TRBJ2-3	CASSPRSGDRTDTQYF	TGTGCCAGCAGCCCACGATCGGGGGACCGCACAGATACGCAGTATTTT
TRBD1	14	-	TRBV20-1	TRBJ2-1	CSAKGQSSYNEQFF	TGCAGTGCTAAGGGACAGAGCTCCTACAATGAGCAGTTCTTC
-	14	few	TRBV6-2/TRBV6-3	TRBJ2-3	CASTVDGSTDTQYF	TGTGCCAGCACTGTTGACGGCTCCACAGATACGCAGTATTTT
-	18	-	TRBV6-2/TRBV6-3	TRBJ2-3	CASSYLPGREFATDTQYF	TGTGCCAGCAGTTACCTGCCCGGTAGGGAGTTTGCCACAGATACGCAGTATTTT
-	14	-	TRBV28	TRBJ2-5	CASSSGGSIQTQYF	TGTGCCAGCAGCAGTGGGGGCTCCATCCAGACCCAGTACTTC
-	14	-	TRBV28	TRBJ1-1	CASSFRALNTEAFF	TGTGCCAGCAGTTTCCGGGCCCTAAACACTGAAGCTTTCTTT
-	15	few	TRBV11-2	TRBJ2-6	CASSLVEVGANVLTF	TGTGCCAGCAGCCTCGTGGAAGTGGGGGCCAACGTCCTGACTTTC
-	12	-	TRBV18	TRBJ2-7	CASSATLYEQYF	TGTGCCAGCTCAGCTACCCTCTACGAGCAGTACTTC